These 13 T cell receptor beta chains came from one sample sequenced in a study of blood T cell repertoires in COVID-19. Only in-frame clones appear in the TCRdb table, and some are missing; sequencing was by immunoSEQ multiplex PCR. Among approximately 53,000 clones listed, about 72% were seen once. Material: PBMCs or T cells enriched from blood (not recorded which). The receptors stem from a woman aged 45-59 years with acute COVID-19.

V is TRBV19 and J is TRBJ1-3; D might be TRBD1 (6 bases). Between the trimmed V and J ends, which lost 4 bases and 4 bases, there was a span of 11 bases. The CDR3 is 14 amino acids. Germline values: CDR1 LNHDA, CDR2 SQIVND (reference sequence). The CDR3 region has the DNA TGTGCCAGTAGTACGGACAGCCTGGGAAACACCATATATTTT. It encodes CASSTDSLGNTIYF. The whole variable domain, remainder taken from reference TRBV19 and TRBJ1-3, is DGGITQSPKYLFRKEGQNVTLSCEQNLNHDAMYWYRQDPGQGLRLIYYSQIVNDFQKGDIAEGYSVSREKKESFPLTVTSAQKNPTAFYLCASSTDSLGNTIYFGEGSWLTVV.

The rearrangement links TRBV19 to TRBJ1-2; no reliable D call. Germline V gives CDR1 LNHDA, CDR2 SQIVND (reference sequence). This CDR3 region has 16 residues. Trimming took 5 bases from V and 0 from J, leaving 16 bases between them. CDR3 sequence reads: CASSSPNSRANYGYTF. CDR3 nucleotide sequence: TGTGCCAGTAGTTCACCCAACAGTCGAGCTAACTATGGCTACACCTTC.

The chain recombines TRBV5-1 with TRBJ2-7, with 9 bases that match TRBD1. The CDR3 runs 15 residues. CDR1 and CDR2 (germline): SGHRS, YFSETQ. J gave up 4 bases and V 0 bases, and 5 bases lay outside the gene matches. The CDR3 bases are TGCGCCAGCAGCTTGGACCCGGACAGGGGATACGAGCAGTACTTC. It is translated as CASSLDPDRGYEQYF.

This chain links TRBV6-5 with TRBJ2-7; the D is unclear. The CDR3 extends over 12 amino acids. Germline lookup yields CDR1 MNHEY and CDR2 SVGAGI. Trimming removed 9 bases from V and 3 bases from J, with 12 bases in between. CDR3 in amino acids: CASLKQNYEQYF. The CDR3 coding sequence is TGTGCCAGTCTGAAACAGAACTACGAGCAGTACTTC.

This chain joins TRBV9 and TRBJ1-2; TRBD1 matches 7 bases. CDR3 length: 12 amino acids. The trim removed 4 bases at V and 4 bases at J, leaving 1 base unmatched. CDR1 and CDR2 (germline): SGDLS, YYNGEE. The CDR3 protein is CASSRDSYGYTF. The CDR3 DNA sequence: TGTGCCAGCAGCCGGGACAGCTATGGCTACACCTTC.

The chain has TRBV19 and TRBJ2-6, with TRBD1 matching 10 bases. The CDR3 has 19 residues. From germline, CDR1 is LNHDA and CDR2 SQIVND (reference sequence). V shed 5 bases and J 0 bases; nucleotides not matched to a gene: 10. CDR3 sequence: CASSSGRTGGSSGANVLTF. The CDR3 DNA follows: TGTGCCAGTAGTTCGGGGCGGACAGGGGGAAGCTCTGGGGCCAACGTCCTGACTTTC.

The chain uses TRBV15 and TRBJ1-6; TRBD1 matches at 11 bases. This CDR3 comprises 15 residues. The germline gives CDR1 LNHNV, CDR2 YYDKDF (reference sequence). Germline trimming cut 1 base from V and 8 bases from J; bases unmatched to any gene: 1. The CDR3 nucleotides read TGTGCCACCAGCAGAGGGACAGGGGGCTATTCACCCCTCCACTTT. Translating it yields CATSRGTGGYSPLHF.

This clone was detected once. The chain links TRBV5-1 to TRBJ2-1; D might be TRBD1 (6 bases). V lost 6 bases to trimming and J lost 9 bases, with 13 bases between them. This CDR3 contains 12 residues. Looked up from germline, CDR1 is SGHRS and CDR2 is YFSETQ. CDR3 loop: CASNQGQFEQFF. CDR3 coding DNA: TGCGCCAGCAATCAAGGACAGTTTGAGCAGTTCTTC.

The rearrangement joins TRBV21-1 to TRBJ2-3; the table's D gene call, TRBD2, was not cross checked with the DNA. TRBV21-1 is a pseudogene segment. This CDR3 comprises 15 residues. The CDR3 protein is CASSIGLAETDTQYF. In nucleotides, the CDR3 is TGTGCCAGCAGCATAGGACTAGCGGAAACAGATACGCAGTATTTT.

The CDR3 DNA is TGTGCCAGCAGCGTCCAAAAAGAGACCCAGTACTTC. Its translation is CASSVQKETQYF. The chain combines TRBV13 with TRBJ2-5; D gene ambiguous. V lost 5 bases and J lost 3, with 7 bases in between. The germline CDR1 and CDR2 sequences are PRHDT and FYEKMQ (reference sequence). CDR3 length: 12 amino acids. The full variable domain, completed using reference TRBV13 and TRBJ2-5, is AAGVIQSPRHLIKEKRETATLKCYPIPRHDTVYWYQQGPGQDPQFLISFYEKMQSDKGSIPDRFSAQQFSDYHSELNMSSLELGDSALYFCASSVQKETQYFGPGTRLLVL.

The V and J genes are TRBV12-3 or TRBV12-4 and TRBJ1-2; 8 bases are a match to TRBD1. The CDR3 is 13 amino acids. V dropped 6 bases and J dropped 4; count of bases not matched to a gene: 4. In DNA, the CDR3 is TGTGCCAGCAGCCAGGACAGGGCCTATGGCTACACCTTC. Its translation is CASSQDRAYGYTF.

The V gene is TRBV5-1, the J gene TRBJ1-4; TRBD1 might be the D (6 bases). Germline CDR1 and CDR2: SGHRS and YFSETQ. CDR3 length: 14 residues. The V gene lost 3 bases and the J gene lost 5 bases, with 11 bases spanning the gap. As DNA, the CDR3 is TGCGCCAGCAGCTCCGGGACACCGAATGAAAAACTGTTTTTT. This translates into CASSSGTPNEKLFF.

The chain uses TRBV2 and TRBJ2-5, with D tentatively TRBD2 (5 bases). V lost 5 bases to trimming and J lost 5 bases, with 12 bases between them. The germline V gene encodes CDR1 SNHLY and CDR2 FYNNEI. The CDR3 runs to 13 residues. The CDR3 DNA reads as TGTGCCAGCAGTCGCCTAGCTTACGAGACCCAGTACTTC. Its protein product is CASSRLAYETQYF. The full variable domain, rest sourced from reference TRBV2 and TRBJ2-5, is EPEVTQTPSHQVTQMGQEVILRCVPISNHLYFYWYRQILGQKVEFLVSFYNNEISEKSEIFDDQFSVERPDGSNFTLKIRSTKLEDSAMYFCASSRLAYETQYFGPGTRLLVL.